This T cell receptor (beta chain) was sequenced in a study of siplizumab effects on memory and regulatory T cells. As regards this clone: Its target is not known.

Generated by immunoSEQ multiplex PCR, the TCRdb table keeps only in-frame clones and is missing some. The data contain some 100,000 clones, 94% of them singletons. CDR3 length: 17 amino acids. J lost 5 bases, V lost 0 bases, and 9 bases had no gene match. Germline V CDR1 and CDR2: SGHRS, YFSETQ. Study results and limitations: Suppressive function of proliferating Tregs from siplizumab cultures was not confirmed. Contribution to the alloresponse seemed major for naive T cells, which also seemed more diverse than memory cells. Siplizumab, the agent tested, significantly reduced alloreactive sequences traceable to unstimulated CD4+ memory cells.

This TCR came from a human donor in good health. The sample comprised Tregs sorted from blood. The chain employs TRBV5-1 and TRBJ2-3, with 10 bases fitting TRBD2. DNA of the CDR3: TGCGCCAGCAGCTTGGCACTAGCGGGACGACGAGGAGATACGCAGTATTTT. Its protein product is CASSLALAGRRGDTQYF.